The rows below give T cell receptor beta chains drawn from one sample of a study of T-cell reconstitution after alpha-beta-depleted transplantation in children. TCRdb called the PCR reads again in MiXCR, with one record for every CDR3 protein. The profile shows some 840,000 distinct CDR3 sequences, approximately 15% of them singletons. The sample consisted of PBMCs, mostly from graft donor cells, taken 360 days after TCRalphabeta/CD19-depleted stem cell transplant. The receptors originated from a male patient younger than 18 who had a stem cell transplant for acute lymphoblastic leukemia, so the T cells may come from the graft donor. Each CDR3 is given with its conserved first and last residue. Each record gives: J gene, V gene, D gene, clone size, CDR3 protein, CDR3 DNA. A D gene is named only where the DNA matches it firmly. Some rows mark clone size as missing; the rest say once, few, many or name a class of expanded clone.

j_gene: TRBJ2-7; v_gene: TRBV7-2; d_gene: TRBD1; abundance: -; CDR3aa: CASSLGGTGSPYEQYF; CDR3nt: TGTGCCAGCAGCTTAGGTGGGACAGGGAGTCCCTACGAGCAGTACTTC
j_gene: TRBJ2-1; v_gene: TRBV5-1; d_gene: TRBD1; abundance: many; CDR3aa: CASSLGQGANNEQFF; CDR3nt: TGCGCCAGCAGCTTGGGACAGGGCGCCAACAATGAGCAGTTCTTC
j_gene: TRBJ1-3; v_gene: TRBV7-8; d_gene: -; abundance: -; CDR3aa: CASSSRWAVSTGNTIYF; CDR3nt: TGTGCCAGCAGCTCTAGATGGGCAGTGAGCACTGGAAACACCATATATTTT
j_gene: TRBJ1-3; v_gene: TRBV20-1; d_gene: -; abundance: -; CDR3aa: CSARQRILNTIYF; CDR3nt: TGCAGTGCAAGACAGCGGATACTAAACACCATATATTTT
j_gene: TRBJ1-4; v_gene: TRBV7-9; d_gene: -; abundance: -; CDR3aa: CASSLGRTTNEKLFF; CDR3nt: TGTGCCAGCAGCCTAGGACGGACAACTAATGAAAAACTGTTTTTT
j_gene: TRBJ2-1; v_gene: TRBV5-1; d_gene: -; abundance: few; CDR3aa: CASSSPLGDMYNEQFF; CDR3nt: TGCGCCAGCAGCTCTCCCCTCGGGGACATGTACAATGAGCAGTTCTTC
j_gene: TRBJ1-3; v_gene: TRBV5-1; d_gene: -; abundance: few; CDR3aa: CASSSGPGTGNTIYF; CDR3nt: TGCGCCAGCAGCTCGGGCCCCGGGACAGGAAACACCATATATTTT
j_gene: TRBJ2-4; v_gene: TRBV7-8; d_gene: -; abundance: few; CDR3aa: CASSFVEIGAKNIQYF; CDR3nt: TGTGCCAGCAGCTTTGTTGAGATAGGGGCCAAAAACATTCAGTACTTC
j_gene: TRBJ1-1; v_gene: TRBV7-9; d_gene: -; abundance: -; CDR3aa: CASSLEGWGPNTEAFF; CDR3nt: TGTGCCAGCAGCTTAGAGGGTTGGGGACCGAACACTGAAGCTTTCTTT
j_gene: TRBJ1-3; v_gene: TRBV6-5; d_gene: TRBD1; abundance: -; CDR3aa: CASRYGQGRLGWVPTTSGNTIYF; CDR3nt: TGTGCCAGCAGATACGGACAGGGGAGGTTAGGCTGGGTACCGACGACCTCTGGAAACACCATATATTTT
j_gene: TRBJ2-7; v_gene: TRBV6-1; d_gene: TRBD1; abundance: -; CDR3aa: CASSRTGVLNEQYF; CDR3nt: TGTGCCAGCAGCCGGACAGGGGTTCTCAACGAGCAGTACTTC
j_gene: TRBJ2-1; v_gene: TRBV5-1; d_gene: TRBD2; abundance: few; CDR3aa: CASSWTSGRAVPYNEQFF; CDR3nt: TGCGCCAGCAGCTGGACTAGCGGGAGGGCGGTCCCCTACAATGAGCAGTTCTTC
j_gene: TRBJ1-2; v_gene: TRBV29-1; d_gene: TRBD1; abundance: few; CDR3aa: CSVEDRDGVGYTF; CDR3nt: TGCAGCGTTGAGGACAGGGACGGCGTAGGCTACACCTTC
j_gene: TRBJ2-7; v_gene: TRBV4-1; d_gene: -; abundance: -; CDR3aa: CASSQEEGREQYF; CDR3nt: TGCGCCAGCAGCCAAGAGGAGGGGCGCGAGCAGTACTTC
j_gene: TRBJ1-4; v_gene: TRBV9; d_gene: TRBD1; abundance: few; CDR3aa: CASSGTGLEELFF; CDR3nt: TGTGCCAGCAGCGGGACAGGGCTCGAGGAACTGTTTTTT
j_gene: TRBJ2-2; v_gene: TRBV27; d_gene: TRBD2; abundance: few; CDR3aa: CASSLRFDWGLASNGELFF; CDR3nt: TGTGCCAGCAGTTTACGGTTTGACTGGGGACTAGCGTCGAACGGGGAGCTGTTTTTT
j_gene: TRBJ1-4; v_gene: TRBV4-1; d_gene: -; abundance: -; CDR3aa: CASSLVPLLEKLFF; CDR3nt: TGCGCCAGCAGCCTGGTTCCGCTTCTTGAAAAACTTTTTTTT
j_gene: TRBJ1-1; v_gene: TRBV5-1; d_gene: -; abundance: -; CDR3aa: CASSWRRGDTEAFF; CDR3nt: TGCGCCAGCAGCTGGCGGCGCGGGGACACTGAAGCTTTCTTT
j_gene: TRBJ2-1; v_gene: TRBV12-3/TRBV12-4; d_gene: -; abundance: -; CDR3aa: CASPPALLQGPSGFYNEQFF; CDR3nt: TGTGCCAGCCCCCCCGCGCTGCTGCAGGGGCCCTCGGGGTTCTACAATGAGCAGTTCTTC
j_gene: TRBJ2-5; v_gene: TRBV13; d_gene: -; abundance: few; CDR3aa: CASSLGRTPKETQYF; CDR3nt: TGTGCCAGCAGCTTAGGCCGGACACCAAAAGAGACCCAGTACTTC
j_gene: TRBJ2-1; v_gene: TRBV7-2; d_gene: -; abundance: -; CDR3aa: CASSSWGRRLISEQFF; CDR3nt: TGTGCCAGCAGCTCATGGGGGCGGAGACTAATTAGTGAGCAGTTCTTC
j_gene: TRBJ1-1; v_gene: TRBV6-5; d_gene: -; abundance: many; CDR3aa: CASSYSIGAGKAFF; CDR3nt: TGTGCCAGCAGTTACTCGATTGGGGCCGGCAAAGCTTTCTTT
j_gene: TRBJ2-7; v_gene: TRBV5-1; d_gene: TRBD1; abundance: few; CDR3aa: CASSLLKGAMYEQYF; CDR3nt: TGCGCCAGCAGCTTGCTAAAGGGGGCAATGTACGAGCAGTACTTC
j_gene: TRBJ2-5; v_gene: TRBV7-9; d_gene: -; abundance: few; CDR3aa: CASIRRGTQYF; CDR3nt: TGTGCCAGCATCAGAAGGGGTACCCAGTACTTC
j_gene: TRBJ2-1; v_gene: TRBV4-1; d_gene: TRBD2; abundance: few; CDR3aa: CASGAGSGNNEQFF; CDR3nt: TGCGCCAGCGGAGCGGGTAGCGGGAACAATGAGCAGTTCTTC
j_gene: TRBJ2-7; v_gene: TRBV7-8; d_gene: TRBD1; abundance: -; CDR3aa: CASSWRDFDRGESYEQYF; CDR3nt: TGTGCCAGCAGCTGGAGGGACTTCGACAGGGGAGAGTCCTACGAGCAGTACTTC
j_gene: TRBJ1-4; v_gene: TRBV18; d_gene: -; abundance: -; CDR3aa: CASSPRTGSDEKLFF; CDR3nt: TGTGCCAGCTCACCAAGGACCGGGAGCGATGAAAAACTGTTTTTT
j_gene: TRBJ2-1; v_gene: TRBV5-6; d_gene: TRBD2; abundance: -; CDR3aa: CASSWGLEAGYYNEQFF; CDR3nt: TGTGCCAGCAGCTGGGGGTTGGAAGCGGGATATTACAATGAGCAGTTCTTC
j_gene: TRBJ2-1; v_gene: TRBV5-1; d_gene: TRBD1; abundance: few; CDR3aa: CASSLVPGQYNEQFF; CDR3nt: TGCGCCAGCAGCTTGGTCCCGGGACAGTACAATGAGCAGTTCTTC
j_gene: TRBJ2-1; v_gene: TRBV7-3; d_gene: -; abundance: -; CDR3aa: CASSLYSLTVGTPYEQFF; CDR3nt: TGTGCCAGCAGCTTATATTCCCTTACCGTCGGGACTCCCTATGAGCAGTTCTTC
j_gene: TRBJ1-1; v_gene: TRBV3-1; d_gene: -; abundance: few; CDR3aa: CASSITANTEAFF; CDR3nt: TGTGCCAGCAGTATTACTGCGAACACTGAAGCTTTCTTT
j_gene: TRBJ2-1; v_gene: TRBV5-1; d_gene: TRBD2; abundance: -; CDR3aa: CASSGKSGSSYNEQFF; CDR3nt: TGCGCCAGCAGCGGGAAAAGCGGGAGCTCCTACAATGAGCAGTTCTTC
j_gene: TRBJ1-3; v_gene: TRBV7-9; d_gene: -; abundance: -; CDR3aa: CASAASGSGNTIYF; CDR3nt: TGTGCCAGCGCGGCATCTGGATCTGGAAACACCATATATTTT
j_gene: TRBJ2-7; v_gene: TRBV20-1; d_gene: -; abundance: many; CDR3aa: CSARWGERPYEQYF; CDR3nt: TGCAGTGCTAGATGGGGTGAAAGGCCCTACGAGCAGTACTTC
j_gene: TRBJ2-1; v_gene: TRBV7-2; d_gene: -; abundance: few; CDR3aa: CASSAYSFEQFF; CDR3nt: TGTGCCAGCAGCGCCTACTCTTTTGAGCAGTTCTTC
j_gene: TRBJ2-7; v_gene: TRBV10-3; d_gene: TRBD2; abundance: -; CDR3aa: CAISEAGAISYEQYF; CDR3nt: TGTGCCATCAGTGAAGCGGGGGCGATCTCCTACGAGCAGTACTTC
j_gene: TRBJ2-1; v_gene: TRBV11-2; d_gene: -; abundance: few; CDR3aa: CASSLVVGNNEQFF; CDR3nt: TGTGCCAGCAGCTTAGTGGTGGGGAACAATGAGCAGTTCTTC
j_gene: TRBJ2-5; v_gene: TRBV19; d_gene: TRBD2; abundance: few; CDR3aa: CASSRTSGSLQTQYF; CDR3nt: TGTGCCAGTAGCAGGACTAGCGGGAGCTTACAGACCCAGTACTTC
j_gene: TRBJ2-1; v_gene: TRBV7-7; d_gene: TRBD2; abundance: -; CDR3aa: CASSLAPGTTYNEQFF; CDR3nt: TGTGCCAGCAGCTTAGCCCCCGGGACTACTTACAATGAGCAGTTCTTC
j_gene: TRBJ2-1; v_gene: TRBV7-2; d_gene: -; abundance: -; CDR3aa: CASTLQAVNSYNEQFF; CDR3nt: TGTGCCAGCACCCTTCAGGCGGTTAACTCCTACAATGAGCAGTTCTTC
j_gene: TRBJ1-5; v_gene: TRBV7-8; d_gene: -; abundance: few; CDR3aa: CASRLELLGNQPQHF; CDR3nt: TGTGCCAGCAGGTTAGAGCTTCTTGGAAATCAGCCCCAGCATTTT
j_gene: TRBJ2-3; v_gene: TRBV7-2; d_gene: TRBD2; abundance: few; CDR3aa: CASSLVASGRPTDTQYF; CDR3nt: TGTGCCAGCAGCTTAGTTGCTAGCGGGAGACCCACAGATACGCAGTATTTT
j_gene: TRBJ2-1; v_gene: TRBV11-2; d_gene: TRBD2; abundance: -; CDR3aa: CASSSWTSSLYNEQFF; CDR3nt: TGTGCCAGCAGCTCCTGGACTAGTTCCCTATACAATGAGCAGTTCTTC
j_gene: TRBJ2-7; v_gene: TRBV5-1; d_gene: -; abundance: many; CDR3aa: CASSRGDRSPYEQYF; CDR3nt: TGCGCCAGCAGCAGAGGCGACAGGTCGCCCTACGAGCAGTACTTC
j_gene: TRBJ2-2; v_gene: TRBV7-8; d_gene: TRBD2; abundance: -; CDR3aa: CASSLTTSRISGELFF; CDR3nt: TGTGCCAGCAGCTTAACGACTAGCAGGATCTCCGGGGAGCTGTTTTTT
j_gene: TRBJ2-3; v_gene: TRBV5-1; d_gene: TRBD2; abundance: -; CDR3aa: CASSLAGSTQYF; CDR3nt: TGCGCCAGCAGCCTAGCGGGGTCTACGCAGTATTTT
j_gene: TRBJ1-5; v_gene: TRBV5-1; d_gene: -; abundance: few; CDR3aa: CASSSGVNQPQHF; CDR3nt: TGCGCCAGCAGCTCTGGGGTGAATCAGCCCCAGCATTTT